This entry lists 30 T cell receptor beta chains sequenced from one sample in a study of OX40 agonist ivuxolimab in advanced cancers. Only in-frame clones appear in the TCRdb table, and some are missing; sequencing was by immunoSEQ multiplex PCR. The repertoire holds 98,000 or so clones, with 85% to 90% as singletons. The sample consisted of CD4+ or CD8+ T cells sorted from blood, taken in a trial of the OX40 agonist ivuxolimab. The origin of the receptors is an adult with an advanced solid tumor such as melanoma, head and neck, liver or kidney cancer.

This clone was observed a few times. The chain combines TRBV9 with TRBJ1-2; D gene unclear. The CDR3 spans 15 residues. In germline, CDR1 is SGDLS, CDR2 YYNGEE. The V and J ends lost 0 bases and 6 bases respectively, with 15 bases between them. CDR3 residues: CASSVDAGPRDGYTF. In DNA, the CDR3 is TGTGCCAGCAGCGTAGATGCGGGCCCTAGGGATGGCTACACCTTC.

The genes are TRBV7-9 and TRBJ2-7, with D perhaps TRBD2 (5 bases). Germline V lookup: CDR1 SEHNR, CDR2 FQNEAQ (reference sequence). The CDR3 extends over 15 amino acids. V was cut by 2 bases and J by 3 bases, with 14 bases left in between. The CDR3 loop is CASSLTSGGGYEQYF. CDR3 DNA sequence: TGTGCCAGCAGCTTAACGTCAGGAGGAGGCTACGAGCAGTACTTC.

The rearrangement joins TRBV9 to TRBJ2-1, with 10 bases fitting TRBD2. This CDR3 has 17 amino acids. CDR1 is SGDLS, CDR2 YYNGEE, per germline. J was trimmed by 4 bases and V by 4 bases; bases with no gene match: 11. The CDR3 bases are TGTGCCAGCAGCTACTCCCTACTAGCGGGAATATACAATGAGCAGTTCTTC. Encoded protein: CASSYSLLAGIYNEQFF.

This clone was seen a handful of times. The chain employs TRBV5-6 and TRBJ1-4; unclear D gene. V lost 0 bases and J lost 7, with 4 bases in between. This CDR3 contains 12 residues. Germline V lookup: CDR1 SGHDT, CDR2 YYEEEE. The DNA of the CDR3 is TGTGCCAGCAGCTTGGGGGTTGAAAAACTGTTTTTT. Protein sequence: CASSLGVEKLFF.

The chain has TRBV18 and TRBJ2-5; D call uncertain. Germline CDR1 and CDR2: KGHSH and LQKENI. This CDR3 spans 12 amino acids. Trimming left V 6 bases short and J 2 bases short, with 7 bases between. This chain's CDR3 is CASSVRQETQYF. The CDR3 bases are TGTGCCAGCTCCGTCCGACAAGAGACCCAGTACTTC.

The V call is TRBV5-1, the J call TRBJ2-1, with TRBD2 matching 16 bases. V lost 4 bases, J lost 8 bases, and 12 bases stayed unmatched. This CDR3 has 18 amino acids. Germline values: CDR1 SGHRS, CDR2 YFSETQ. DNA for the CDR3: TGCGCCAGCAGCCCCGGGACTAGCGGGGGGGCATTTGGTGATGAGCAGTTCTTC. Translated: CASSPGTSGGAFGDEQFF.

As DNA, the CDR3 is TGTGCCAGCAGCTTCGGCCGAGGGACTAGCGGGGGATTAGATACGCAGTATTTT. It is translated as CASSFGRGTSGGLDTQYF. This sequence joins TRBV11-2 and TRBJ2-3; 14 bases line up with TRBD2. CDR3 length equals 18 residues. After removal of 3 bases from V and 5 bases from J, the junction contained 10 bases not matched to a gene. The germline V gene has CDR1 SGHAT and CDR2 FQNNGV.

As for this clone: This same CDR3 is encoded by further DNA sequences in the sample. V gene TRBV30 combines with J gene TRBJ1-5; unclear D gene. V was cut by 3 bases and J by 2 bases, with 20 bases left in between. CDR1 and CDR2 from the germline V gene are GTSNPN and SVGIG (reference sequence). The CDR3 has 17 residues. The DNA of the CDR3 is TGTGCCTGGAGCGTAGGCGGGAGCGGCGAGGGCAATCAGCCCCAGCATTTT. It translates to CAWSVGGSGEGNQPQHF. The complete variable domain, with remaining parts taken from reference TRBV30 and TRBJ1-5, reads SQTIHQWPATLVQPVGSPLSLECTVEGTSNPNLYWYRQAAGRGLQLLFYSVGIGQISSEVPQNLSASRPQDRQFILSSKKLLLSDSGFYLCAWSVGGSGEGNQPQHFGDGTRLSIL.

The CDR3 coding sequence is TGCGCCAGCAGCTTGGGGGGCTCCACAGATACGCAGTATTTT. It encodes CASSLGGSTDTQYF. The chain couples TRBV5-1 to TRBJ2-3; D possibly corresponds to TRBD1 (5 bases). Germline values: CDR1 SGHRS, CDR2 YFSETQ. The CDR3 runs to 14 residues. V lost 0 bases to trimming and J lost 2 bases, with 7 bases between them.

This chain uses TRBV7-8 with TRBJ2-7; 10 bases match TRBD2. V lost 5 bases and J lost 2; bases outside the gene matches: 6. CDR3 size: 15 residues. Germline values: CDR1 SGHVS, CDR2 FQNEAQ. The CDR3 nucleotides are TGTGCCAGCAGCCCCAAGCGGGGGGGCCCCTACGAGCAGTACTTC. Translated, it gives CASSPKRGGPYEQYF.

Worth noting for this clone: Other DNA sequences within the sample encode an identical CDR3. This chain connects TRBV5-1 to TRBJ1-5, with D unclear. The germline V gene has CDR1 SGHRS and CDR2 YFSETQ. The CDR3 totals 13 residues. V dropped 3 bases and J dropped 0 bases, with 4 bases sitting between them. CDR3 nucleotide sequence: TGCGCCAGCAGCTGGGATAGCAATCAGCCCCAGCATTTT. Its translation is CASSWDSNQPQHF.

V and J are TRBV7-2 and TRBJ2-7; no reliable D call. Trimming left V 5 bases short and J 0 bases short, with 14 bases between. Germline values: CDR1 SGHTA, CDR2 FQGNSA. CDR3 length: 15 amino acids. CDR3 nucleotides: TGTGCCAGCAGCCGCACGAGGCCGGCCTCCTACGAGCAGTACTTC. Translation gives CASSRTRPASYEQYF.

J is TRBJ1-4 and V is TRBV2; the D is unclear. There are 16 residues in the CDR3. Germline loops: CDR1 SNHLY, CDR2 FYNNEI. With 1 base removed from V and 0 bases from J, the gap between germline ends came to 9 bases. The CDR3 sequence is CASSEVGLATNEKLFF. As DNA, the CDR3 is TGTGCCAGCAGTGAAGTGGGATTGGCAACTAATGAAAAACTGTTTTTT.

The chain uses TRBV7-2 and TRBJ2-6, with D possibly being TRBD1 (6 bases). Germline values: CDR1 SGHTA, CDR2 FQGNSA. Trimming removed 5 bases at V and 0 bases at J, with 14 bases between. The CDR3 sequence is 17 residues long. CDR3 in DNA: TGTGCCAGCAGCCCAGGGGCTCCTAGCTCTGGGGCCAACGTCCTGACTTTC. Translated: CASSPGAPSSGANVLTF.

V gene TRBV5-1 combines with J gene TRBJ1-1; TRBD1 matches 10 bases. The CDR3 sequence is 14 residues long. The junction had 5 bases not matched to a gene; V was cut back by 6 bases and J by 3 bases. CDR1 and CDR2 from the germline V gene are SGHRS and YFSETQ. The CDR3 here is CASNRDRGHTEAFF. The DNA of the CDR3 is TGCGCCAGCAACCGGGACAGGGGTCACACTGAAGCTTTCTTT. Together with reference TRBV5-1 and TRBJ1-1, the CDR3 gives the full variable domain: KAGVTQTPRYLIKTRGQQVTLSCSPISGHRSVSWYQQTPGQGLQFLFEYFSETQRNKGNFPGRFSGRQFSNSRSEMNVSTLELGDSALYLCASNRDRGHTEAFFGQGTRLTVV.

CDR3 protein: CASRSRQSQETQYF. In DNA form, the CDR3 reads TGTGCCAGCAGGTCCAGACAGAGCCAAGAGACCCAGTACTTC. The gene calls are TRBV7-6 and TRBJ2-5; D possibly corresponds to TRBD1 (5 bases). Germline CDR1 and CDR2: SGHVS and FNYEAQ. CDR3 length: 14 residues. V was shortened by 6 bases and J by 1 base, with 12 bases between the two germline ends.

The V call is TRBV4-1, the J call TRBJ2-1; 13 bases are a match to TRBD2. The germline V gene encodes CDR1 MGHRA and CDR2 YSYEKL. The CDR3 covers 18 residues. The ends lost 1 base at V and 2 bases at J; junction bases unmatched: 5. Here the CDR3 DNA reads TGCGCCAGCAGCCAAGGACTAGCGGGGGGCCGAGCCTACAATGAGCAGTTCTTC. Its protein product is CASSQGLAGGRAYNEQFF.

CDR3 coding DNA: TGTGCCAGCAGCCTAGACGGCCCCGGGGAGACCCAGTACTTC. Protein: CASSLDGPGETQYF. The chain combines TRBV9 with TRBJ2-5, with D unclear. V lost 4 bases, J lost 5 bases, and 15 bases lay in between. Germline V gene sequence: CDR1 SGDLS, CDR2 YYNGEE. This CDR3 has 14 residues.

This CDR3 reads CASSLALENYGYTF. CDR3 nucleotides: TGCGCCAGCAGCTTGGCCCTGGAGAACTATGGCTACACCTTC. This chain links TRBV5-1 with TRBJ1-2, with no clear D. Germline CDR1 is SGHRS and CDR2 is YFSETQ. V lost 0 bases to trimming and J lost 2 bases, with 8 bases between them. CDR3 size: 14 residues.

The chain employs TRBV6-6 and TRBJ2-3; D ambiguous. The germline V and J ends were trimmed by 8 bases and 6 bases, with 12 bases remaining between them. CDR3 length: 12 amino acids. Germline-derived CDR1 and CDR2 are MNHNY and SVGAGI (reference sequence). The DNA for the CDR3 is TGTGCCAGCTCCCTCGGGCTTGATACGCAGTATTTT. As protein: CASSLGLDTQYF.

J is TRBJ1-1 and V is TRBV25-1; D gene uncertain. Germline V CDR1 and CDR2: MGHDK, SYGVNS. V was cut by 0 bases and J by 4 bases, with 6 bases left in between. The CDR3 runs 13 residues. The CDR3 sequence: CASSEYKGTEAFF. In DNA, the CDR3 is TGTGCCAGCAGTGAATATAAGGGCACTGAAGCTTTCTTT.

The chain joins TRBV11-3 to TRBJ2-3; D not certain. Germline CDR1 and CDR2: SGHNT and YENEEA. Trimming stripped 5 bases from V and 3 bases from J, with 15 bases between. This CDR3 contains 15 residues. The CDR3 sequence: CASSLSHGATDTQYF. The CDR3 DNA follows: TGTGCCAGCAGCCTTAGTCATGGAGCGACAGATACGCAGTATTTT.

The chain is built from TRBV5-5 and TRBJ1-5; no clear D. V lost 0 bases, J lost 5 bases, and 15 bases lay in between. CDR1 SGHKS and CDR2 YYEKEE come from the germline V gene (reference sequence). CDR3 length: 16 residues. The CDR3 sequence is CASSLEVLKSHQPQHF. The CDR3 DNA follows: TGTGCCAGCAGCTTGGAAGTCCTCAAGTCCCATCAGCCCCAGCATTTT. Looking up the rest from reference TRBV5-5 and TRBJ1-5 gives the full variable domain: DAGVTQSPTHLIKTRGQQVTLRCSPISGHKSVSWYQQVLGQGPQFIFQYYEKEERGRGNFPDRFSARQFPNYSSELNVNALLLGDSALYLCASSLEVLKSHQPQHFGDGTRLSIL.

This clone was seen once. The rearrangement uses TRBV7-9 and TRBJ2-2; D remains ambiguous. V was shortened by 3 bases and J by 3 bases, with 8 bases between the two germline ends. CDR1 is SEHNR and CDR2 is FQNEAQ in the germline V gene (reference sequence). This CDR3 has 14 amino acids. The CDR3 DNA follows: TGTGCCAGCAGCTTTTCTAGAGACACCGGGGAGCTGTTTTTT. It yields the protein CASSFSRDTGELFF.

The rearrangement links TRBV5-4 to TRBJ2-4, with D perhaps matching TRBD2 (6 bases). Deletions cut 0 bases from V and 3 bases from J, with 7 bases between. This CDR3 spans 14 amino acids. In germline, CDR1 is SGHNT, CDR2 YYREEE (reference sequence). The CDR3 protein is CASSLAGSKNIQYF. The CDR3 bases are TGTGCCAGCAGCTTGGCCGGGAGCAAAAACATTCAGTACTTC.

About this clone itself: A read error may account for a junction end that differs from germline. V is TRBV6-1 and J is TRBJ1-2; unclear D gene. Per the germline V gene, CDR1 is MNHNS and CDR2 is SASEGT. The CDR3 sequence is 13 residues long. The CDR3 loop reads CASSEVRSLSRIF. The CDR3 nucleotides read TGTGCCAGCAGTGAAGTCAGGAGCCTCTCTCGGATTTTC.

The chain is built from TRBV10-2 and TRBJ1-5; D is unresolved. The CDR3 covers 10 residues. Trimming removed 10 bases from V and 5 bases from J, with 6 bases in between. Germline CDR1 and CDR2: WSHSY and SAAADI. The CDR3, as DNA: TGCGCCATCACCGATCAGCCCCAGCATTTT. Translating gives CAITDQPQHF.

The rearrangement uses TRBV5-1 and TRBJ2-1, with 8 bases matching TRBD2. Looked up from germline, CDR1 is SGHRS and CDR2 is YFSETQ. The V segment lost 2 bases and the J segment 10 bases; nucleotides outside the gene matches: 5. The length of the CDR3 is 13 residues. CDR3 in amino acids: CASSLGSGNEQFF. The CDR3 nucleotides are TGCGCCAGCAGCTTAGGTAGCGGGAACGAGCAGTTCTTC.

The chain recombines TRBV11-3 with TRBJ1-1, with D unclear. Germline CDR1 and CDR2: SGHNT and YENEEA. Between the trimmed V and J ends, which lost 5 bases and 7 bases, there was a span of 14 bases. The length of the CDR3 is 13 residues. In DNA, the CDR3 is TGTGCCAGCAGCCCTAGGGCGGGGAGTGAAGCTTTCTTT. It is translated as CASSPRAGSEAFF.

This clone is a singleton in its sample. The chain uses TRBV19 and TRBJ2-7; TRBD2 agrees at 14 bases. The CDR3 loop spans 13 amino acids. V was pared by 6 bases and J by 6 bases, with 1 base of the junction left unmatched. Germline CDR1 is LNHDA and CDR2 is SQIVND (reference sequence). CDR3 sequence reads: CASSGTSGSEQYF. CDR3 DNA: TGTGCCAGTAGCGGGACTAGCGGGAGCGAGCAGTACTTC.